This record covers a single TCR beta chain. This CDR3 spans 14 amino acids. V was shortened by 6 bases and J by 11 bases, with 22 bases between the two germline ends. In germline, CDR1 is KGHSH, CDR2 LQKENI. From RNA transcripts, TCR beta CDR3 regions were amplified. The TCR CDR3 first-round RT-PCR relied on the HTBI primer set. TCRdb re-derived calls from the multiplex PCR reads in MiXCR, one entry per CDR3 protein. This sample carries about 360,000 distinct CDR3 sequences, approximately 25% of them seen once, and the ten largest clones take roughly 70%. The data were taken from a study of T cells in Graves' hyperthyroidism and ophthalmopathy.

This TCR came from a man aged 50-60 years with Graves' hyperthyroidism. The chain uses TRBV18 and TRBJ1-1; tentative D call: TRBD1 (5 bases). The sequencing sample was made of blood. CDR3 in DNA: TGTGCCAGCTCCCCAACCGGGACGGACCCTCGGGCTTTCTTT. Amino acid sequence: CASSPTGTDPRAFF.